The sequence of this T cell receptor (beta chain) was determined in a study of PD-1 blockade in classical Hodgkin lymphoma. Study context: Patients were infused with nivolumab 3 mg/kg every 2 weeks.

Indicated time point: cycle 4 day 1 (C4D1), after 6 weeks of nivolumab. Relapse after autologous stem cell transplantation occurred in every patient, and brentuximab vedotin exposure varied. Purified CD4+ T cells were obtained from thawed PBMCs through magnetic negative selection. Study-wide results and limits: Similar baseline diversity was found in complete responders and newly diagnosed patients. Healthy donors reportedly exceeded newly diagnosed patients in baseline TCR diversity. Significant TCR diversity gains by C4D1 occurred in CD4+ but not CD8+ cells.

The germline V gene has CDR1 MRHNA and CDR2 SNTAGT. CDR3 length: 15 amino acids. The V gene end was trimmed by 5 bases and the J gene end by 5 bases; junction bases not matched to a gene: 8. About this clone itself: Antigen: not known.

Using immunoSEQ multiplex PCR, the repertoire was profiled, and TCRdb retains in-frame clones only, with some absent. The sample lists 10,000 to 15,000 clones; roughly 83% were seen once. The sample in question was CD4+ T cells from blood, obtained before the fourth cycle of nivolumab. This chain uses TRBV6-4 with TRBJ2-3, with TRBD2 matching over 9 bases. The TCR was taken from a human donor with classical Hodgkin lymphoma. The CDR3 spells CASSYSGRGGDTQYF. DNA for the CDR3: TGTGCCAGCAGTTATAGCGGGAGAGGCGGAGATACGCAGTATTTT.